The 14 T cell receptor beta chains listed next were all sequenced from one sample in a study of Ad26.COV2.S vaccination and SARS-CoV-2 variants. As to treatment: some 20 received Ad26.COV2.S at low or high dose, single or two shots; roughly 5 received placebo; per-sample allocation not given. Collection of the samples took place on day 63 after the first injection of vaccine or placebo. TCRdb's copy holds only in-frame clones and misses some; the assay was immunoSEQ multiplex PCR. The data show 300,000 to 500,000 clones, 75% to 90% seen once. The starting material was peripheral blood, obtained in a trial of Ad26.COV2.S vaccine versus placebo. These receptors originate from a person between 18 and 65 years old who received the Ad26.COV2.S COVID-19 vaccine or a placebo.

The rearrangement joins TRBV25-1 to TRBJ1-2, with D possibly TRBD1 on 6 matching bases. The V gene lost 5 bases and the J gene lost 1 base, with 20 bases spanning the gap. CDR1 and CDR2 (germline): MGHDK, SYGVNS. This CDR3 is built from 17 residues. In DNA, the CDR3 is TGTGCCAGCAGTCAACACACCGGGACAAGAGATAACTATGGCTACACCTTC. Protein sequence: CASSQHTGTRDNYGYTF.

J is TRBJ1-5 and V is TRBV3-1 (or the pseudogene TRBV3-2), with D maybe TRBD1 (5 bases). The CDR3 consists of 18 residues. The V end was cut by 2 bases, the J end by 2 bases, with 19 bases between. Per germline, CDR1 LGHDT and CDR2 YNNKEL (reference sequence). The CDR3 loop is CASSQLPRGGGGNQPQHF. CDR3 DNA sequence: TGTGCCAGCAGCCAACTCCCGCGGGGGGGTGGGGGCAATCAGCCCCAGCATTTT.

The chain carries TRBV6-2 or TRBV6-3 and TRBJ2-7; D remains ambiguous. Deletions cut 5 bases from V and 3 bases from J, with 8 bases between. CDR1 and CDR2 from the germline V gene are MNHEY and SVGEGT. The CDR3 loop spans 12 amino acids. CDR3 sequence: CASSREFYEQYF. The CDR3 DNA reads as TGTGCCAGCAGTCGCGAGTTCTACGAGCAGTACTTC.

This chain uses TRBV6-5 with TRBJ1-1; tentative D call: TRBD1 (6 bases). Germline V gene sequence: CDR1 MNHEY, CDR2 SVGAGI. The CDR3 contains 14 residues. Trimming stripped 7 bases from V and 0 bases from J, with 12 bases between. As DNA, the CDR3 is TGTGCCAGCATCCCTACAGGGTTGAACACTGAAGCTTTCTTT. Translation gives CASIPTGLNTEAFF.

V and J are TRBV19 and TRBJ1-2; TRBD1 is a possible D gene (6 bases). This CDR3 is built from 14 residues. Trimming took off 8 bases at V and 2 bases at J, with 15 bases between the two ends. CDR1 is LNHDA and CDR2 is SQIVND in the germline V gene (reference sequence). DNA of the CDR3: TGTGCCAGTGCCCCAGGACAGTTCAACTATGGCTACACCTTC. Its protein product is CASAPGQFNYGYTF.

V is TRBV6-6 and J is TRBJ1-3, with TRBD1 as a possible D gene (5 bases). Trimming stripped 3 bases from V and 4 bases from J, with 16 bases between. Germline CDR1 reads MNHNY; CDR2 reads SVGAGI (reference sequence). This CDR3 has 16 residues. The CDR3 loop reads CASSYDRPGGGNTIYF. The CDR3 DNA reads as TGTGCCAGCAGTTATGACAGACCCGGAGGAGGAAACACCATATATTTT.

The chain links TRBV6-2 or TRBV6-3 to TRBJ2-2; D could derive from TRBD1 or TRBD2 (5 bases each). CDR1 is MNHEY and CDR2 is SVGEGT in the germline V gene. V gave up 5 bases and J gave up 1 base, with 14 bases separating them. The CDR3 contains 16 residues. The CDR3, as DNA: TGTGCCAGCAGTCGGACCGGGACGATGAACACCGGGGAGCTGTTTTTT. This sequence encodes CASSRTGTMNTGELFF.

The chain couples TRBV4-3 to TRBJ2-2; 11 bases are shared with TRBD2. The CDR3 extends over 18 amino acids. The germline V gene encodes CDR1 LGHNA and CDR2 YSLEER. Trimming at V came to 3 bases and at J to 2 bases, leaving 8 bases not matched to a gene. In DNA, the CDR3 is TGCGCCAGCAGCCATTTGACTAGCGGGGAATATAACACCGGGGAGCTGTTTTTT. Its translation: CASSHLTSGEYNTGELFF.

The chain carries TRBV5-1 and TRBJ1-6; TRBD1 aligns across 8 bases. V trimming: 4 bases; J trimming: 10 bases; junction bases outside the gene matches: 13. The CDR3 runs to 16 residues. Germline V gives CDR1 SGHRS, CDR2 YFSETQ. CDR3 amino acids: CASSPGQVGTSSPLHF. Here the CDR3 DNA reads TGCGCCAGCAGCCCGGGACAGGTTGGGACTTCCTCACCCCTCCACTTT.

The chain couples TRBV27 to TRBJ2-3, with D possibly TRBD2 on 6 matching bases. CDR3 size: 17 residues. From germline, CDR1 is MNHEY and CDR2 SMNVEV (reference sequence). The V and J ends lost 8 bases and 3 bases respectively, with 24 bases between them. CDR3 in amino acids: CASQPQAGLGGTDTQYF. The DNA for the CDR3 is TGTGCCAGCCAACCCCAGGCCGGTCTAGGAGGGACAGATACGCAGTATTTT.

CDR3 region: CASRGDSYEQYF. CDR3 bases: TGCGCCAGCAGGGGGGACAGCTACGAGCAGTACTTC. V and J are TRBV5-1 and TRBJ2-7; 7 bases are a match to TRBD1. V was clipped by 5 bases and J by 3 bases; unmatched bases: 2. Germline lookup yields CDR1 SGHRS and CDR2 YFSETQ. This CDR3 spans 12 amino acids.

V usage is TRBV12-3 or TRBV12-4 and J usage is TRBJ2-3, with D uncertain. The germline V and J ends were trimmed by 6 bases and 6 bases, with 7 bases remaining between them. The length of the CDR3 is 11 residues. The CDR3 bases are TGTGCCAGCAGCCGCCGGGATACGCAGTATTTT. Protein: CASSRRDTQYF.

The chain employs TRBV27 and TRBJ2-1; TRBD1 matches at 7 bases. V trimming: 1 base; J trimming: 0 bases; junction bases outside the gene matches: 3. The length of the CDR3 is 16 residues. CDR1 is MNHEY and CDR2 is SMNVEV in the germline V gene (reference sequence). The DNA for the CDR3 is TGTGCCAGCAGTTTATTCCAGGGGGACTCCTACAATGAGCAGTTCTTC. It specifies CASSLFQGDSYNEQFF.

The rearrangement links TRBV29-1 to TRBJ2-1, with 11 bases lining up with TRBD2. Losses at the gene ends were 7 bases for V and 2 bases for J; bases not matched to a gene: 4. Germline CDR1 and CDR2: SQVTM and ANQGSEA. This CDR3 comprises 14 residues. Here the CDR3 reads CSASSGGPYNEQFF. CDR3 DNA sequence: TGCAGCGCCTCTAGCGGGGGGCCCTACAATGAGCAGTTCTTC.